These 4 T cell receptor beta chains share one sample of origin, sequenced in a study of breast tumors, draining lymph nodes, adjacent tissues. TCRdb reanalysed the multiplex PCR reads using MiXCR and keeps one entry per CDR3 protein. The repertoire holds approximately 250,000 distinct CDR3 sequences, with around 34% as singletons. Breast cancer patients provided tissue from their axillary draining lymph nodes. The source material was axillary lymph node tissue. These receptors were collected from a female donor with breast cancer. Some clones in this sample may be carry-over from other donors' samples.

The chain employs TRBV7-2 and TRBJ1-4, with TRBD1 matching 8 bases. Trimming removed 5 bases from V and 7 bases from J; junction bases left unmatched: 3. CDR3 size: 13 residues. Germline CDR1 reads SGHTA; CDR2 reads FQGNSA. CDR3 nucleotides: TGTGCCAGCAGCCTGACAGGGGCTGAAAAACTGTTTTTT. Its translation: CASSLTGAEKLFF.

Comments on this clonotype: One junction end disagrees with the germline gene, perhaps due to a read error. This chain connects TRBV5-1 to TRBJ1-4; a possible D gene is TRBD1 (5 bases). This CDR3 contains 14 residues. CDR1 and CDR2 from the germline V gene are SGHRS and YFSETQ. Here the CDR3 reads CASSLRAGNGKLFF. The CDR3 DNA reads TGCGCCAGCAGCTTGCGGGCAGGGAATGGAAAACTGTTTTTT.

This clonotype was seen ten or more times. This chain joins TRBV19 and TRBJ1-3; D might be TRBD1 (6 bases). CDR3 size: 12 residues. Trimming pared 5 bases from V and 9 bases from J, leaving 11 bases between. Germline V CDR1 and CDR2: LNHDA, SQIVND (reference sequence). CDR3 region: CASSYRDGTIYF. The CDR3 coding sequence is TGTGCCAGTAGTTACAGGGACGGCACCATATATTTT.

There are many counts of this clonotype. V is TRBV2 and J is TRBJ1-6; TRBD1 matches 7 bases. Germline values: CDR1 SNHLY, CDR2 FYNNEI. J gave up 10 bases and V 4 bases, and 13 bases lay outside the gene matches. This CDR3 has 16 residues. CDR3 nucleotide sequence: TGTGCCAGCAGTGCGGCAGGGAACAGGGGAGGCTCACCCCTCCACTTT. This translates into CASSAAGNRGGSPLHF.